The next 18 T cell receptor beta chains were all read from a single sample in a study of T-cell reconstitution after alpha-beta-depleted transplantation in children. Unique molecular identifiers tagged the TCRbeta library. In TCRdb, the PCR reads were re-called with MiXCR into one record per CDR3 protein. The sample yields 200,000 to 300,000 distinct CDR3 sequences, about 23% seen once. The specimen was PBMCs, collected before TCRalphabeta/CD19-depleted stem cell transplant. The receptors were sampled from a girl aged 2-10 years with Fanconi anemia, due to receive a stem cell transplant.

The chain joins TRBV4-1 to TRBJ1-5; D is perhaps TRBD1 (6 bases). V shed 0 bases and J shed 4 bases, with 10 bases lying between them. CDR3 length equals 15 residues. Germline CDR1 is MGHRA and CDR2 is YSYEKL. The CDR3 DNA sequence: TGCGCCAGCAGCCAAGATGTACAGGGAAATCAGCCCCAGCATTTT. This encodes CASSQDVQGNQPQHF.

This clonotype was recorded at least ten times. This chain uses TRBV20-1 with TRBJ1-2; D remains unclear. Per germline, CDR1 DFQATT and CDR2 SNEGSKA (reference sequence). This CDR3 spans 9 amino acids. V was pared by 4 bases and J by 5 bases, with 2 bases between. Here the CDR3 reads CSATYGYTF. In nucleotides, the CDR3 is TGCAGTGCTACTTATGGCTACACCTTC.

This clonotype occurred many times. The chain combines TRBV27 with TRBJ2-7; D unresolved. The V and J ends lost 1 base and 0 bases respectively, with 13 bases between them. The CDR3 has 16 residues. The germline V gene encodes CDR1 MNHEY and CDR2 SMNVEV (reference sequence). The CDR3 region has the DNA TGTGCCAGCAGTTTATACCCCCCGAAGAGCTCCTACGAGCAGTACTTC. It is translated as CASSLYPPKSSYEQYF.

This clonotype was recorded many times. The genes are TRBV10-2 and TRBJ1-5, with TRBD1 identical over 10 bases. The CDR3 is 16 amino acids. The V gene's germline CDR1 is WSHSY and CDR2 SAAADI. The trim removed 2 bases at V and 3 bases at J, leaving 4 bases unmatched. This CDR3 is CASSEGTGVINQPQHF. As DNA, the CDR3 is TGCGCCAGCAGTGAGGGGACAGGGGTCATCAATCAGCCCCAGCATTTT.

This rearrangement joins TRBV29-1 to TRBJ1-2, with D possibly being TRBD1 (6 bases). Germline V gene lookup returns CDR1 SQVTM and CDR2 ANQGSEA. The CDR3 spans 15 residues. The V gene lost 7 bases and the J gene lost 0 bases, with 18 bases spanning the gap. CDR3 region: CSATGPARANYGYTF. The DNA for the CDR3 is TGCAGCGCTACAGGGCCTGCGCGGGCTAACTATGGCTACACCTTC.

This clonotype came up many times. This chain links TRBV27 with TRBJ2-7; weak D call: TRBD2 (5 bases). With 1 base removed from V and 1 base from J, the gap between germline ends came to 11 bases. The CDR3 contains 15 residues. Germline-derived CDR1 and CDR2 are MNHEY and SMNVEV (reference sequence). The CDR3: CASSLFSRVSYEQYF. DNA for the CDR3: TGTGCCAGCAGTTTATTCTCGCGGGTATCCTACGAGCAGTACTTC.

This clonotype appeared many times. The CDR3 protein is CSARDWAGGPYNEQFF. CDR3 coding DNA: TGCAGTGCTAGAGATTGGGCAGGGGGTCCCTACAATGAGCAGTTCTTC. V is TRBV20-1 and J is TRBJ2-1; TRBD1 matches at 7 bases. V lost 0 bases, J lost 2 bases, and 7 bases stayed unmatched. The CDR3 runs 16 residues. The germline gives CDR1 DFQATT, CDR2 SNEGSKA (reference sequence).

This clonotype occurred a few times. One end of the junction fails to match germline, which may point to a read error. The chain links TRBV5-4 to TRBJ1-5; no clear D gene. Germline CDR1 SGHNT, CDR2 YYREEE (reference sequence). The CDR3 covers 16 residues. CDR3 bases: TGTGCCATCAGCTTTGGGGTGGGTCAAGTGAGCCAGCCCCAGCATTTT. It encodes CAISFGVGQVSQPQHF. Combining the CDR3 with reference TRBV5-4 and TRBJ1-5 gives the whole variable domain ETGVTQSPTHLIKTRGQQVTLRCSSQSGHNTVSWYQQALGQGPQFIFQYYREEENGRGNFPPRFSGLQFPNYSSELNVNALELDDSALYLCAISFGVGQVSQPQHFGDGTRLSIL.

This clonotype was counted only a few times. The rearrangement links TRBV5-1 to TRBJ2-2; D possibly uses TRBD1 or TRBD2 (5 bases each). This CDR3 is 18 amino acids long. Looked up from germline, CDR1 is SGHRS and CDR2 is YFSETQ. V was trimmed by 5 bases and J by 0 bases, leaving 20 bases between them. DNA of the CDR3: TGCGCCAGCAGTAGGGACGGAACCTCCTTCGCGAACACCGGGGAGCTGTTTTTT. Translated, it gives CASSRDGTSFANTGELFF.

The chain links TRBV5-1 to TRBJ2-3; D is unclear. The V end was cut by 1 base, the J end by 0 bases, with 9 bases between. Looked up from germline, CDR1 is SGHRS and CDR2 is YFSETQ. CDR3 length: 15 amino acids. The DNA of the CDR3 is TGCGCCAGCAGCTTGCACCAGACTAGCACAGATACGCAGTATTTT. Translating it yields CASSLHQTSTDTQYF.

Remarks on this clonotype: A junction end diverges from the germline sequence, so it may reflect a read error. The CDR3 sequence is CASSFWAPLPGPTF. The CDR3 DNA is TGTGCCAGCAGCTTTTGGGCGCCGCTCCCGGGGCCTACTTTC. V and J are TRBV5-6 and TRBJ2-7, with D possibly called TRBD1 or TRBD2 (5 bases each). This CDR3 comprises 14 residues. Germline CDR1 is SGHDT and CDR2 is YYEEEE.

The chain joins TRBV29-1 to TRBJ2-2; TRBD2 is a possible D gene (6 bases). The CDR3 is made up of 14 amino acids. The germline V gene encodes CDR1 SQVTM and CDR2 ANQGSEA. V was clipped by 6 bases and J by 1 base, with 12 bases between them. The CDR3 is CSVREVGNTGELFF. In DNA, the CDR3 is TGCAGCGTCAGGGAGGTAGGGAACACCGGGGAGCTGTTTTTT.

This clonotype was counted many times. The rearrangement joins TRBV27 to TRBJ2-3; D gene ambiguous. The V end was cut by 4 bases, the J end by 6 bases, with 8 bases between. CDR1 MNHEY and CDR2 SMNVEV come from the germline V gene (reference sequence). The CDR3 contains 12 residues. The DNA of the CDR3 is TGTGCCAGCAGTTCGAGGTGGGATACGCAGTATTTT. Amino acids: CASSSRWDTQYF.

The sample holds many counts of this clonotype. The chain has TRBV6-5 and TRBJ2-7; D is ambiguous. V was pared by 0 bases and J by 2 bases, with 20 bases between. This CDR3 has 18 amino acids. Germline assignment: CDR1 MNHEY and CDR2 SVGAGI. The CDR3 is CASSYSPRTDVRAYEQYF. The CDR3 coding sequence is TGTGCCAGCAGTTACTCGCCGCGGACGGACGTCCGGGCCTACGAGCAGTACTTC.

This clonotype was recorded at least ten times. CDR3 region: CASSPPTSGSYNEQYF. CDR3 bases: TGTGCCAGCAGCCCACCCACTAGCGGGAGTTATAACGAGCAGTACTTC. The gene calls are TRBV7-2 and TRBJ2-7; 11 bases are a match to TRBD2. Germline CDR1 is SGHTA and CDR2 is FQGNSA. V shed 5 bases, J shed 5 bases, and the junction held 11 bases outside the gene matches. The CDR3 covers 16 residues.

Regarding this clonotype: A much larger clone is a single base away; this may be a read error. Because the CDR3 is missing its conserved closing phenylalanine or tryptophan, this is likely a read error. The chain is built from TRBV27 and TRBJ1-2; D unclear. The length of the CDR3 is 15 residues. CDR1 is MNHEY and CDR2 is SMNVEV in the germline V gene (reference sequence). The ends were cut back, 6 bases at V and 0 bases at J, with 14 bases in the middle. CDR3 nucleotide sequence: TGTGCCAGCAGCCTCGGACGGACCCCTAACTATGGCTACACCCTC. As protein: CASSLGRTPNYGYTL.

The V call is TRBV7-3, the J call TRBJ2-5; 8 bases map to TRBD1. This CDR3 contains 15 residues. V gave up 5 bases and J gave up 5 bases; unmatched junction bases: 10. Germline CDR1 is SGHTA and CDR2 is FQGTGA. CDR3 DNA: TGTGCCAGCAGCCGAACAGGGGGAACTTCGGAGACCCAGTACTTC. This sequence encodes CASSRTGGTSETQYF.

The chain carries TRBV11-1 and TRBJ2-7; weak D call: TRBD1 (8 bases). The ends were cut back, 2 bases at V and 3 bases at J, with 23 bases in the middle. Germline lookup yields CDR1 SGHAT and CDR2 FQDESV (reference sequence). The length of the CDR3 is 18 residues. CDR3 DNA: TGTGCCAGCAGCTTATTCGGACAGGGCTACGAGCGGGGCTACGAGCAGTACTTC. Translation gives CASSLFGQGYERGYEQYF.